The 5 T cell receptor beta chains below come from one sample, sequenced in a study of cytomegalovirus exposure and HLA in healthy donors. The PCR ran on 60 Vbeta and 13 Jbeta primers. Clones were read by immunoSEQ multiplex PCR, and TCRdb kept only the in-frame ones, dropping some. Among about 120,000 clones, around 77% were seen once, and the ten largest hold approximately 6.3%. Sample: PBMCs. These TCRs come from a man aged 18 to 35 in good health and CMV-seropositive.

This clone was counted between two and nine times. The CDR3 DNA reads TGCGCCAGCAGCCAAGATATTGGGCCGAGTCAGCCCCAGCATTTT. It specifies CASSQDIGPSQPQHF. The chain recombines TRBV4-1 with TRBJ1-5; no clear D. Germline V gene data show CDR1 as MGHRA and CDR2 as YSYEKL. V was trimmed by 0 bases and J by 6 bases, leaving 12 bases between them. This CDR3 spans 15 amino acids.

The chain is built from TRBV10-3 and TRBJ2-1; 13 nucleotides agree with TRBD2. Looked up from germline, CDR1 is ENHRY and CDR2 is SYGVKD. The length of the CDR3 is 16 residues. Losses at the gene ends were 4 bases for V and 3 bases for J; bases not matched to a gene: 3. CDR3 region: CAISARLAGGYNEQFF. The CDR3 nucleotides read TGTGCCATCAGTGCTCGACTAGCGGGAGGCTACAATGAGCAGTTCTTC.

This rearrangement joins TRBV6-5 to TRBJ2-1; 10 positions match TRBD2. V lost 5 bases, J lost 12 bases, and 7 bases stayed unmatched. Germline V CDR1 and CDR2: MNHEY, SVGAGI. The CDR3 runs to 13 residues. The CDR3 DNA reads TGTGCCAGCAGTCTCCGGACTAGCGGAGGGCAGTTCTTC. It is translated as CASSLRTSGGQFF.

DNA of the CDR3: TGCGCCAGCAGCGAGAGCGCTGAAGCTTTCTTT. Translated, it gives CASSESAEAFF. The chain is built from TRBV5-1 and TRBJ1-1; D remains unclear. The CDR3 runs to 11 residues. The ends were cut back, 4 bases at V and 6 bases at J, with 7 bases in the middle. CDR1 and CDR2 from the germline V gene are SGHRS and YFSETQ.

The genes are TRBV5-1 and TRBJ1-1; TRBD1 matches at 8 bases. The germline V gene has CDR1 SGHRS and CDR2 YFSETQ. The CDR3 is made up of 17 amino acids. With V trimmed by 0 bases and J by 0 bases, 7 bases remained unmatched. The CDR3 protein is CASSLAFVTGVNTEAFF. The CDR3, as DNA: TGCGCCAGCAGCTTGGCTTTTGTGACAGGGGTGAACACTGAAGCTTTCTTT.